A selection of T cell receptor beta chains follows, all from one sample in a study of spatial heterogeneity in lung cancer. TCRdb fed the 5' RACE reads into MiXCR, producing one record per CDR3 protein. The top ten clones hold 6.9% of a sample with tens of thousands of distinct CDR3 sequences, around 8.6% of them seen once. Sample: PBMCs, taken at surgery. The receptors come from a male donor with early-stage non-small cell lung cancer. The CDR3 runs from the conserved cysteine through the conserved F or W. The D gene is left open where the match is weak. The size of a clone is reported for some rows only, either as once, few or many, or as a class for expanded clones.

>TRBJ2-7|TRBV11-2|few|TRBD2
TGTGCCAGCAGCTTAGGAGCGGGAGCGGGCTACGAGCAGTACTTC
CASSLGAGAGYEQYF
>TRBJ2-1|TRBV6-5|-|TRBD2
TGTGCCAGCAGGACTAGCGGGGGTACCTACAATGAGCAGTTCTTC
CASRTSGGTYNEQFF
>TRBJ2-1|TRBV5-1|many|-
TGCGCCAGCAGCCAAACGATGGGTGAGCAGTTCTTC
CASSQTMGEQFF
>TRBJ2-3|TRBV28|-|TRBD1
TGTGCCAGCAGACGCCGAGGGGGACAGGGAACAGATACGCAGTATTTT
CASRRRGGQGTDTQYF
>TRBJ1-1|TRBV7-9|-|-
TGTGCCAGCACCCCGAACGAGGCGATGAACACTGAAGCTTTCTTT
CASTPNEAMNTEAFF
>TRBJ2-4|TRBV10-1|few|-
TGCGCCAGCAGCTTCAGGGACTTC
CASSFRDF
>TRBJ1-5|TRBV28|few|TRBD1
TGTGCCAGCAGTTTAGAGGCAGGGGGAAGTCAGCCCCAGCATTTT
CASSLEAGGSQPQHF
>TRBJ2-1|TRBV19|-|-
TGTGCCAGTGGATCGTGGGGGAATGAGCAGTTCTTC
CASGSWGNEQFF
>TRBJ1-1|TRBV7-8|many|-
TGTGCCAGCAGCCCGAGGACCCAAAACGAAGAAGCTTTCTTT
CASSPRTQNEEAFF
>TRBJ2-3|TRBV24-1|-|TRBD1
TGTGCCACCGGGACAGGGGGCGTAGATACGCAGTATTTT
CATGTGGVDTQYF
>TRBJ2-1|TRBV6-6|-|-
TGTGCCAGCAGTTACGGGGGGGCTTTCAATGAGCAGTTCTTC
CASSYGGAFNEQFF
>TRBJ2-7|TRBV7-9|many|TRBD1
TGTGCCAGCAGCTTAGGGACAGGGGAAACCTACGAGCAGTACTTC
CASSLGTGETYEQYF
>TRBJ1-3|TRBV5-1|few|-
TGCGCCAGCAGCTTGGGACCCCTTGGGGGAAACACCATATATTTT
CASSLGPLGGNTIYF
>TRBJ1-4|TRBV18|many|-
TGTGCCAGCTCACCACCATCGGCCGATTGGGTGTTTTTT
CASSPPSADWVFF
>TRBJ2-5|TRBV5-1|many|TRBD1
TGCGCCAGCAAGCCAGGCAGGGGGCCAGAGACCCAGTACTTC
CASKPGRGPETQYF
>TRBJ1-1|TRBV6-5|few|TRBD1
TGTGCCAGCAAAGGGGGACAGGGGTCTACTGAAGCTTTCTTT
CASKGGQGSTEAFF
>TRBJ2-7|TRBV5-1|many|TRBD2
TGCGCCAGCAGCATAAGTGGGACTAGCTCCTACGAGCAGTACTTC
CASSISGTSSYEQYF
>TRBJ2-1|TRBV9|-|-
TGTGCCAGCAGCGTAGGGGGGGACTCCTACAATGAGCAGTTCTTC
CASSVGGDSYNEQFF
>TRBJ1-1|TRBV29-1|many|TRBD1
TGCAGCGTTAGGGACAGGGAGAACACTGAAGCTTTCTTT
CSVRDRENTEAFF
>TRBJ2-1|TRBV7-3|-|TRBD2
TGTGCCAGCCGGCAGGTAGCGGGAGGGAATGAGCAGTTCTTC
CASRQVAGGNEQFF
>TRBJ1-1|TRBV10-3|-|TRBD1
TGTGCCATCAGGAAGGACAGGGTGAACACTGAAGCTTTCTTT
CAIRKDRVNTEAFF
>TRBJ1-5|TRBV5-1|many|TRBD1
TGCGCCAGCAGCGCTACAGGGGGCAATCAGCCCCAGCATTTT
CASSATGGNQPQHF
>TRBJ2-2|TRBV30|many|TRBD1
TGTGCCTTCGACCCGGGACAGGACAACACCGGGGAGCTGTTTTTT
CAFDPGQDNTGELFF
>TRBJ2-2|TRBV11-3|many|-
TGTGCCAGCAGCTTAGATCCCGGGGAGCTGTTTTTT
CASSLDPGELFF